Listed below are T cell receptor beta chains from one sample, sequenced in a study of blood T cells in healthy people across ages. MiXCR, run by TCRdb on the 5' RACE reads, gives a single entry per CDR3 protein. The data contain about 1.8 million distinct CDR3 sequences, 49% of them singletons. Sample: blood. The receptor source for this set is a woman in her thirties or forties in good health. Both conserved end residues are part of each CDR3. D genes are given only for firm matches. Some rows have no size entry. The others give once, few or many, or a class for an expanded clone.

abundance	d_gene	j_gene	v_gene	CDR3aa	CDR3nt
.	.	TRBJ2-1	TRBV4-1	CASSPTHPRGNEQFF	TGCGCCAGCAGCCCCACACACCCCAGGGGCAATGAGCAGTTCTTC
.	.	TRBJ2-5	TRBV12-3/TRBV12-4	CASSHGLRRETQYF	TGTGCCAGCAGCCACGGACTGCGCCGAGAGACCCAGTACTTC
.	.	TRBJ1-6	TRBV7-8	CASSLDSNSYSPLHF	TGTGCCAGCAGCTTAGATAGTAACAGTTATTCACCCCTCCACTTT
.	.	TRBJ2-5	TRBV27	CASSLWHSVGETQYF	TGTGCCAGCAGTTTATGGCACAGCGTGGGGGAGACCCAGTACTTC
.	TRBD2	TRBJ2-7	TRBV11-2	CASAKVGGISYEQYF	TGTGCCAGCGCCAAGGTGGGGGGGATATCCTACGAGCAGTACTTC
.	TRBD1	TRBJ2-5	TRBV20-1	CSARDNRGSSPTQYF	TGCAGTGCTAGAGATAACAGGGGAAGTTCGCCGACCCAGTACTTC
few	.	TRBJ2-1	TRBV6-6	CASSSSTVYNEQFF	TGTGCCAGCAGTTCCTCAACAGTCTACAATGAGCAGTTCTTC
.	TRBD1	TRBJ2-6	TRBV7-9	CATGTGSGADVLTF	TGTGCCACCGGGACAGGGTCTGGGGCCGACGTCCTGACTTTC
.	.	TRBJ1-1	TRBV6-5	CASSYGQGTAFF	TGTGCCAGCAGTTACGGTCAGGGTACAGCTTTCTTT
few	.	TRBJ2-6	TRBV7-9	CASSPRSARYSGANVLTF	TGTGCCAGCAGCCCCAGGTCTGCGCGATACTCTGGGGCCAACGTCCTGACTTTC
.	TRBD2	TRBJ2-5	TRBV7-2	CASSISGRIQETQYF	TGTGCCAGCAGCATTAGCGGGAGGATTCAAGAGACCCAGTACTTC
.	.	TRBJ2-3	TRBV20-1	CSASWSTPSTDTQYF	TGCAGTGCTAGTTGGTCTACGCCTAGCACAGATACGCAGTATTTT
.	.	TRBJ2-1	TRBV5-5	CASSLAPPGQGIEQFF	TGTGCCAGCAGCTTGGCCCCCCCAGGTCAGGGGATTGAGCAGTTCTTC
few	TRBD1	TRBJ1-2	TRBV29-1	CSVEGQRDRTYYGYTF	TGCAGCGTTGAAGGCCAACGGGACAGGACTTACTATGGCTACACCTTC
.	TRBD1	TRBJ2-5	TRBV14	CASSRQSATGRGTQYF	TGTGCCAGCAGCCGCCAATCCGCGACAGGGCGAGGGACCCAGTACTTC
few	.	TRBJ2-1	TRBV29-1	CSVDWRYNEQFF	TGCAGCGTTGATTGGCGGTACAATGAGCAGTTCTTC
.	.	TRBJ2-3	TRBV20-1	CSASSFTDTQYF	TGCAGTGCTAGCTCTTTCACAGATACGCAGTATTTT
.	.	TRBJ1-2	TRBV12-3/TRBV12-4	CASRERGRIYGYTF	TGTGCCAGCAGGGAACGGGGGCGGATCTATGGCTACACCTTC
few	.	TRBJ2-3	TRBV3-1	CASSPNGNTQYF	TGTGCCAGCAGCCCTAACGGAAATACGCAGTATTTT
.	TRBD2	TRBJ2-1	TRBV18	CASSPTYTSGSYNEQFF	TGTGCCAGCTCACCGACCTACACTAGCGGCTCCTACAATGAGCAGTTCTTC
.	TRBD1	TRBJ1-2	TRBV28	CASRPQTGGSGYTF	TGTGCCAGCAGACCCCAGACAGGGGGCAGTGGCTACACCTTC
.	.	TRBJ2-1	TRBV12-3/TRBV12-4	CASSSNGRVNNEQFF	TGTGCCAGCAGTTCGAACGGCAGGGTCAACAATGAGCAGTTCTTC